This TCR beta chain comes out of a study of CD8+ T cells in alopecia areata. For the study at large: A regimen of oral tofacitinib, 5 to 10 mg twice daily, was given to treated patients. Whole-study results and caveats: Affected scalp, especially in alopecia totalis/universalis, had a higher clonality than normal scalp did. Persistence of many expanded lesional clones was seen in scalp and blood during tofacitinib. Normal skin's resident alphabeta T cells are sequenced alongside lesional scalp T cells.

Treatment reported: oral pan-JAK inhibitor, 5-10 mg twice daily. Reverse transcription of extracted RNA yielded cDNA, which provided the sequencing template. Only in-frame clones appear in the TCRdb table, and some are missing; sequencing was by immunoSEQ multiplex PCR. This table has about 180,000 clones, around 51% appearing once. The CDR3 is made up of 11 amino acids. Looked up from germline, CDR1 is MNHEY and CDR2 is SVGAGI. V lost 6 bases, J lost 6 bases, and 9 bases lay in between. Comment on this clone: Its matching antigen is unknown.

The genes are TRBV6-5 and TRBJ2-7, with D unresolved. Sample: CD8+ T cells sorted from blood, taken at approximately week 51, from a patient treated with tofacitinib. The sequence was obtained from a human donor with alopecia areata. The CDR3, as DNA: TGTGCCAGCAGCTCTACTTTCGAGCAGTACTTC. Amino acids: CASSSTFEQYF.